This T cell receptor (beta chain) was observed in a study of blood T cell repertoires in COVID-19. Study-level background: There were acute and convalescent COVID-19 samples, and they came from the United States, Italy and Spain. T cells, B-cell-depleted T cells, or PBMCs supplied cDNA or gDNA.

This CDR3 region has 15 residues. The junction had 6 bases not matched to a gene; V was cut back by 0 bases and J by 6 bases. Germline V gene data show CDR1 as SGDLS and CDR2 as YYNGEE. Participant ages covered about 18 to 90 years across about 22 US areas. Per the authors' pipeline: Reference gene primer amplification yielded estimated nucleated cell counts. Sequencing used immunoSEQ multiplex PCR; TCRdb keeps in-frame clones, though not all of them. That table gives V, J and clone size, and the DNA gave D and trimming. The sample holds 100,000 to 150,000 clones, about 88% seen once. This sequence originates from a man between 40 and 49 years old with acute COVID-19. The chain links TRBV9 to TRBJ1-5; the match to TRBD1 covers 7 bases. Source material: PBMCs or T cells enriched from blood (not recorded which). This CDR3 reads CASSVGEGAVQPQHF. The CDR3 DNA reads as TGTGCCAGCAGCGTAGGAGAGGGGGCGGTTCAGCCCCAGCATTTT.